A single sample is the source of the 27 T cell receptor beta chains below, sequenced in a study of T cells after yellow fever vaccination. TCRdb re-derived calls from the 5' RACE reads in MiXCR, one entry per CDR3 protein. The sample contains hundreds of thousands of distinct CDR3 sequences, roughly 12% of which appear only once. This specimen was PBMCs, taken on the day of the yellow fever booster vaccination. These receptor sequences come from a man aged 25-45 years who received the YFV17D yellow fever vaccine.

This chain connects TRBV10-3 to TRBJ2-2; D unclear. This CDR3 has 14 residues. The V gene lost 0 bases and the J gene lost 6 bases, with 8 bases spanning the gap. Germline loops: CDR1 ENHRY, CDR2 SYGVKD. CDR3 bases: TGTGCCATCAGTGAGTCAGGGATAGCCGGGGAGCTGTTTTTT. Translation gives CAISESGIAGELFF.

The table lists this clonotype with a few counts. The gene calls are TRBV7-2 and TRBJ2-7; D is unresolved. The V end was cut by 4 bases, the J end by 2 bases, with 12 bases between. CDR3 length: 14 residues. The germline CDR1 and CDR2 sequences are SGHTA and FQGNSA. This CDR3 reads CASSSAPGPYEQYF. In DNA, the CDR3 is TGTGCCAGCAGCTCCGCTCCCGGGCCCTACGAGCAGTACTTC.

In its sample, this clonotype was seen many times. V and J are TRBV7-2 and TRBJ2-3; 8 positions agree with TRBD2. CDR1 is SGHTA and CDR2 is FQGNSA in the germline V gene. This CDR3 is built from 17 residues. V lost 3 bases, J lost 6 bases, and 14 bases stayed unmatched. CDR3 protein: CASSFLPSGGRSDTQYF. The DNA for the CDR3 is TGTGCCAGCAGCTTTCTCCCCAGCGGGGGACGGTCGGATACGCAGTATTTT.

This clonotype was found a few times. The CDR3 is CPKRTGGTIYNSPLHF. The CDR3 DNA is TGTCCCAAGAGGACAGGGGGCACTATTTATAATTCACCCCTCCACTTT. The chain combines TRBV21-1 with TRBJ1-6; the table's D call, TRBD1, was not checked against the DNA. TRBV21-1 represents a pseudogene. The CDR3 contains 16 residues.

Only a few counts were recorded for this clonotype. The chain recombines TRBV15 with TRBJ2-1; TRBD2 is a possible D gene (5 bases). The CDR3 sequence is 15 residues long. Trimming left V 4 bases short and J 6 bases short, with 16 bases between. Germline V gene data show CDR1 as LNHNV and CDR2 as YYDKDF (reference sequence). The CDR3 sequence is CATSTHASSRNEQFF. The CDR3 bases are TGTGCCACCAGCACCCATGCTAGCTCGCGCAATGAGCAGTTCTTC.

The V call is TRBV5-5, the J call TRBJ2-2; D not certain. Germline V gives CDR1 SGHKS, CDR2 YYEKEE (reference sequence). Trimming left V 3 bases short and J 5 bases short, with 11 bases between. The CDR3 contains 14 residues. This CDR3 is CASSSALPTGELFF. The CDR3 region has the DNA TGTGCCAGCAGCTCAGCACTACCGACCGGGGAGCTGTTTTTT.

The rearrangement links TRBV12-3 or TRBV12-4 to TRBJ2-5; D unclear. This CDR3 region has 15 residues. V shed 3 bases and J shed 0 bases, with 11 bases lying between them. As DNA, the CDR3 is TGTGCCAGCAGTTTGATGGGAACATACCAAGAGACCCAGTACTTC. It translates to CASSLMGTYQETQYF.

The CDR3 DNA reads TGTGCCAGCAGCGGACAGGAGGGCTACACCTTC. Translation: CASSGQEGYTF. The chain uses TRBV28 and TRBJ1-2; 7 positions agree with TRBD1. CDR1 is MDHEN, CDR2 SYDVKM, per germline. The V gene end was trimmed by 6 bases and the J gene end by 8 bases; junction bases not matched to a gene: 3. CDR3 length: 11 residues.

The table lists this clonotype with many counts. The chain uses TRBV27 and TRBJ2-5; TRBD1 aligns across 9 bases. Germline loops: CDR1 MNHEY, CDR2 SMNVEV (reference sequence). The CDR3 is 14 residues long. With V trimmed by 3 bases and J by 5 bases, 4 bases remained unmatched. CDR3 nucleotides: TGTGCCAGCAGTTTTGACAGGGGGTTGGAGACCCAGTACTTC. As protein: CASSFDRGLETQYF.

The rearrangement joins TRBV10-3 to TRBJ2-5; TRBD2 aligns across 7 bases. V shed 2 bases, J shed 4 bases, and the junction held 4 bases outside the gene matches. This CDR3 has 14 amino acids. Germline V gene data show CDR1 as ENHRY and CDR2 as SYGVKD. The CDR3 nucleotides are TGTGCCATCAGTGAGGCCAGCGGGATAGAGACCCAGTACTTC. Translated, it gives CAISEASGIETQYF.

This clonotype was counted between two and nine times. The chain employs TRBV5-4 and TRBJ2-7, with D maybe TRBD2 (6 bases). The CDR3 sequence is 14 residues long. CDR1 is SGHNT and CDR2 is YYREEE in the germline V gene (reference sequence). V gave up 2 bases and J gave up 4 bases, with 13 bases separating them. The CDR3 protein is CASSFPGSVYEQYF. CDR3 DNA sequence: TGTGCCAGCAGCTTCCCCGGGAGTGTTTACGAGCAGTACTTC.

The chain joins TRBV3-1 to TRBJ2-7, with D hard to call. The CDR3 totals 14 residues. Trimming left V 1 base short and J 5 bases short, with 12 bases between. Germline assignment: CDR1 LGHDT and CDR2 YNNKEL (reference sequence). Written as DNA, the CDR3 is TGTGCCAGCAGCCAAGCCCTCGCGCATAACGAGCAGTACTTC. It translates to CASSQALAHNEQYF.

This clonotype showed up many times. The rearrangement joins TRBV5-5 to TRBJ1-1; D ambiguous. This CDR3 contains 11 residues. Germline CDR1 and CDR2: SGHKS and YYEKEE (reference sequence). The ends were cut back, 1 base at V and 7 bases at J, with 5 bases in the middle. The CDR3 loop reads CASSLSSEAFF. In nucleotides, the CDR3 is TGTGCCAGCAGCTTGTCCAGTGAAGCTTTCTTT.

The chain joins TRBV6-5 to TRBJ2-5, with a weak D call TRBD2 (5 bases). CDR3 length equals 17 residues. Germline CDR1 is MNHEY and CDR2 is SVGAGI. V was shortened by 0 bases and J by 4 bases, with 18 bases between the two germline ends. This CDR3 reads CASSYSPFSAGGETQYF. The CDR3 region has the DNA TGTGCCAGCAGTTACTCACCCTTCTCAGCCGGAGGAGAGACCCAGTACTTC.

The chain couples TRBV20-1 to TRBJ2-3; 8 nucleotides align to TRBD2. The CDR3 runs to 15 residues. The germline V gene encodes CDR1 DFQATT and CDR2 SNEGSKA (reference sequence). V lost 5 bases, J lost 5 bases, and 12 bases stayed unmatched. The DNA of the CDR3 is TGCAGTGCTGGGAGAGCGGGAGACAGTAGAGATACGCAGTATTTT. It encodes CSAGRAGDSRDTQYF.

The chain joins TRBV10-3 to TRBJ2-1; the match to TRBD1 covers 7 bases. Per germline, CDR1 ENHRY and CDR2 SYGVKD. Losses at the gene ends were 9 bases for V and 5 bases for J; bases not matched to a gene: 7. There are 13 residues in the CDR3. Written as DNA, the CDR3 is TGTGCCATTCAGGGACAGATTCACAATGAGCAGTTCTTC. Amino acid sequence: CAIQGQIHNEQFF.

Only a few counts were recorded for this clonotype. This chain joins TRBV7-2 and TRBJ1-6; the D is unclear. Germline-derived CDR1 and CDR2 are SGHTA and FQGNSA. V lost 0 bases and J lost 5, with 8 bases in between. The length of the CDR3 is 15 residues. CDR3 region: CASSLATGNNSPLHF. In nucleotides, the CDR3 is TGTGCCAGCAGCTTAGCGACGGGAAATAATTCACCCCTCCACTTT.

Here the CDR3 reads CASSQARTSGARNEQFF. Written as DNA, the CDR3 is TGCGCCAGCAGCCAAGCGAGGACTAGCGGGGCACGCAATGAGCAGTTCTTC. The rearrangement uses TRBV4-3 and TRBJ2-1, with TRBD2 matching 12 bases. The CDR3 length is 17 residues. Unmatched junction bases numbered 7, after V lost 1 base and J lost 6 bases. CDR1 and CDR2 from the germline V gene are LGHNA and YSLEER.

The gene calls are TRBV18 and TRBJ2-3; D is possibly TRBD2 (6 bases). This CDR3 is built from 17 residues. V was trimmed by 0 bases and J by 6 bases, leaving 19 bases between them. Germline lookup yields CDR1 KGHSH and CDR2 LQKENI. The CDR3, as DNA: TGTGCCAGCTCACCACCGGAGACAGCGACTAGGGTTGATACGCAGTATTTT. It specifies CASSPPETATRVDTQYF.

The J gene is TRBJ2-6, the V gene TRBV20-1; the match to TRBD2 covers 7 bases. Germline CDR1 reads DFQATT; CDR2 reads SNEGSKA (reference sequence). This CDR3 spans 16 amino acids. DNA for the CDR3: TGCAGCGCACCGAGCGGGAAGTGGTCTGGGGCCAACGTCCTGACTTTC. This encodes CSAPSGKWSGANVLTF.

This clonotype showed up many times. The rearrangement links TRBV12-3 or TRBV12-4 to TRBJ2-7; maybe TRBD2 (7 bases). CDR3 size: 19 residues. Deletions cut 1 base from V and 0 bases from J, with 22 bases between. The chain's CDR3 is CASSLVGGGGALSSYEQYF. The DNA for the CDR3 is TGTGCCAGCAGTTTAGTAGGTGGGGGGGGGGCTCTGAGCTCCTACGAGCAGTACTTC.

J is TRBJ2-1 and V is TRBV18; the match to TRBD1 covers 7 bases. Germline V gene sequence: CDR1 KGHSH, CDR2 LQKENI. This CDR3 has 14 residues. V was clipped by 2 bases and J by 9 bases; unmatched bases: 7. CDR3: CASSPERGRGEQFF. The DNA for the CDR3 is TGTGCCAGCTCACCAGAAAGGGGGCGCGGTGAGCAGTTCTTC.

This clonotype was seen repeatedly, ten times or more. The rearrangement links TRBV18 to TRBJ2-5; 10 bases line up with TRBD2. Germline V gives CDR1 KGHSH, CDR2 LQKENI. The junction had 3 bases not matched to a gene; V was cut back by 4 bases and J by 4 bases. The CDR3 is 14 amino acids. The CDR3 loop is CASSHLAGVETQYF. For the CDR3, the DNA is TGTGCCAGCTCACACCTAGCGGGAGTAGAGACCCAGTACTTC.

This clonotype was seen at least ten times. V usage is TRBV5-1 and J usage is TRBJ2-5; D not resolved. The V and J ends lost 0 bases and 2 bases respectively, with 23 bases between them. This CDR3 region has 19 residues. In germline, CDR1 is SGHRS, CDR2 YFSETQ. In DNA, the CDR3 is TGCGCCAGCAGCTTGGCCTCAGGCTTGTTAAGTTCCAGGCAAGAGACCCAGTACTTC. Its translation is CASSLASGLLSSRQETQYF.

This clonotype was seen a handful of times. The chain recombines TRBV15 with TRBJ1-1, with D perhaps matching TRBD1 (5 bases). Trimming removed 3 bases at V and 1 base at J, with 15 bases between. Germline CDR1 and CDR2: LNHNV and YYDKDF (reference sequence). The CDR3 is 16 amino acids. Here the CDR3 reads CATSSPTGDGNTEAFF. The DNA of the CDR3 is TGTGCCACCAGCAGCCCGACGGGGGACGGGAACACTGAAGCTTTCTTT. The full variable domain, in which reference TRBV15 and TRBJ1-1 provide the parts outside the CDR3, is DAMVIQNPRYQVTQFGKPVTLSCSQTLNHNVMYWYQQKSSQAPKLLFHYYDKDFNNEADTPDNFQSRRPNTSFCFLDIRSPGLGDTAMYLCATSSPTGDGNTEAFFGQGTRLTVV.

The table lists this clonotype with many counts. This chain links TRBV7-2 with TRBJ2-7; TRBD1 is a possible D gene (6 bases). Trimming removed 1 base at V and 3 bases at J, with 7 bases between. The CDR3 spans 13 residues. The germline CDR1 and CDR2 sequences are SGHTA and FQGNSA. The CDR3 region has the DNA TGTGCCAGCAGCTTAGGAGGGGGCTACGAGCAGTACTTC. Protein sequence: CASSLGGGYEQYF.

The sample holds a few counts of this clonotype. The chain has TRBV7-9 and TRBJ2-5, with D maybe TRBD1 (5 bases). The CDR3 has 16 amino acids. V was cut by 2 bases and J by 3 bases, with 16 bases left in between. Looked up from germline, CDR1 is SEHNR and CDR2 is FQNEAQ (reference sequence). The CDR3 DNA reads TGTGCCAGCAGCTTACACCTCAAGGACATGGAAGAGACCCAGTACTTC. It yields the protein CASSLHLKDMEETQYF.